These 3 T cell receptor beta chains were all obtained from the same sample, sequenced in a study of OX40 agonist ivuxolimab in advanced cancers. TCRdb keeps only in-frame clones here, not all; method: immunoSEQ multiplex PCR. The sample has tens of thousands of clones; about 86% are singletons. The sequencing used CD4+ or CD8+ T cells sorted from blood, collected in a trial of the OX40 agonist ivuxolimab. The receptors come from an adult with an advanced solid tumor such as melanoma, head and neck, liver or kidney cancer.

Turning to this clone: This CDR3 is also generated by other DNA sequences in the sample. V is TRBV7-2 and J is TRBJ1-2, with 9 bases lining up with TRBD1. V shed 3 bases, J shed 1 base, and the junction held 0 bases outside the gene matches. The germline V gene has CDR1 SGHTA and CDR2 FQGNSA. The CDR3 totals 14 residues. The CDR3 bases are TGTGCCAGCAGCTTGGGACAGGGTAACTATGGCTACACCTTC. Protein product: CASSLGQGNYGYTF.

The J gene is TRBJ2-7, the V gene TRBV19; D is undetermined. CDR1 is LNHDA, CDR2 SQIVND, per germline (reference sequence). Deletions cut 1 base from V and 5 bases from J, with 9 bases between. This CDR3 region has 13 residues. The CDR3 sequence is CASSIARWDEQYV. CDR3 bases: TGTGCCAGTAGTATAGCCAGGTGGGACGAGCAGTACGTC.

Written as DNA, the CDR3 is TGTGCCAGCAGCCCAGGGAATGGACTTAGCACAGATACGCAGTATTTT. Translation gives CASSPGNGLSTDTQYF. The chain employs TRBV5-4 and TRBJ2-3; D possibly uses TRBD1 or TRBD2 (5 bases each). V gave up 4 bases and J gave up 0 bases, with 15 bases separating them. The CDR3 runs 16 residues. Germline assignment: CDR1 SGHNT and CDR2 YYREEE (reference sequence).